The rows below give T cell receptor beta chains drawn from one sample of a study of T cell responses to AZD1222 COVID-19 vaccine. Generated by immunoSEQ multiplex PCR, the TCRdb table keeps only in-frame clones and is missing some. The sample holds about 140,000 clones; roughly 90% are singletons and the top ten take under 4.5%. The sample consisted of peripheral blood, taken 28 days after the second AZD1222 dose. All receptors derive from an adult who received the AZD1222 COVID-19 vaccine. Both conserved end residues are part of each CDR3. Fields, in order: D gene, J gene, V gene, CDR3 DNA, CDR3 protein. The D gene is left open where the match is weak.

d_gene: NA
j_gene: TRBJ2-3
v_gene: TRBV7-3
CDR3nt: TGTGCCAGCAGCTTAAGGGGGGCGCAAGATACGCAGTATTTT
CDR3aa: CASSLRGAQDTQYF

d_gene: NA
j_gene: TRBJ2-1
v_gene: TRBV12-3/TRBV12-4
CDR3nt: TGTGCCAGCAGTCTGGGTCAGCGGAATGAGCAGTTCTTC
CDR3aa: CASSLGQRNEQFF

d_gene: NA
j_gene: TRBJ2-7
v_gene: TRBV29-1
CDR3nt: TGCAGCGTTGTCTTGAGTTCCTACGAGCAGTACTTC
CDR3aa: CSVVLSSYEQYF

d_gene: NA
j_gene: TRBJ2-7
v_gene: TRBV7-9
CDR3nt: TGTGCCAGCAGCTTAGGTATCGGTCTAGCGCACTACGAGCAGTACTTC
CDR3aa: CASSLGIGLAHYEQYF

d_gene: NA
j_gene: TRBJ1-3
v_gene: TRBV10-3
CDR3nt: TGTGCCACCGGAACTACTGGAAACACCATATATTTT
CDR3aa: CATGTTGNTIYF

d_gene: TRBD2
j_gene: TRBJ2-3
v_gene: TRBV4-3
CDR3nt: TGCGCCAGCAGCCAAGAGCTACTAGCGGGAGTTGGGGATACGCAGTATTTT
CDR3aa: CASSQELLAGVGDTQYF

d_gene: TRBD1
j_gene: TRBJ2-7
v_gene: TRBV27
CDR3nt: TGTGCCAGCGGGAGACAGGGAATCACCTACGAGCAGTACTTC
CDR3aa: CASGRQGITYEQYF

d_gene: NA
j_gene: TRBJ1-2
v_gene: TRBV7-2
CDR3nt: TGTGCCAGCAGCCCCGCCACGGGGAGCTATGGCTACACCTTC
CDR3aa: CASSPATGSYGYTF

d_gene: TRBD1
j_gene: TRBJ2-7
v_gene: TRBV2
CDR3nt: TGTGCCAGCAGTGATGGACAGGGGGTTACCTACGAGCAGTACTTC
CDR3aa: CASSDGQGVTYEQYF

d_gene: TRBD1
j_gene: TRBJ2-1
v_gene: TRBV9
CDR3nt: TGTGCCAGCAGGGGACAGGGGGTGAACAATGAGCAGTTCTTC
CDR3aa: CASRGQGVNNEQFF

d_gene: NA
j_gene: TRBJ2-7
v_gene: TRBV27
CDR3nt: TGTGCCAGCAGTCCCCGCCCCTACGAGCAGTACTTC
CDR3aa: CASSPRPYEQYF

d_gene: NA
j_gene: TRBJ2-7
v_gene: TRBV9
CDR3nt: TGTGCCAGCAGCCCCGGCCCCAACTACGAGCAGTACTTC
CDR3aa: CASSPGPNYEQYF

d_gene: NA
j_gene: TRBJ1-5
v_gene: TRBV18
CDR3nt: TGTGCCAGCAGGAGCACAGCGAATCAGCCCCAGCATTTT
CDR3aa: CASRSTANQPQHF

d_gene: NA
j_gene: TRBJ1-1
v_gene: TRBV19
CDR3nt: TGTGCCAGTAGTATAATTAGGAAGGTCAACACTGAAGCTTTCTTT
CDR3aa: CASSIIRKVNTEAFF